This is a list of T cell receptor beta chains from one sample in a study of OX40 agonist ivuxolimab in advanced cancers. Measured with immunoSEQ multiplex PCR; TCRdb has only the in-frame clones, and not every one. The table lists approximately 50,000 clones, 80% to 90% of them singletons. This specimen consisted of CD4+ or CD8+ T cells sorted from blood, obtained in a trial of the OX40 agonist ivuxolimab. The receptor set was obtained from an adult with an advanced solid tumor such as melanoma, head and neck, liver or kidney cancer. CDR3s include the opening cysteine and the closing phenylalanine or tryptophan. The D gene is left open where the match is weak. Clone size is stated in some rows and not others, as once, few, many or a class when expanded.

D: TRBD1
size: -
V: TRBV19
J: TRBJ2-1
DNA: TGTGCCAGTAGTAAGGGACAGTACAATGAGCAGTTCTTC
CDR3: CASSKGQYNEQFF

D: -
size: -
V: TRBV11-2
J: TRBJ2-7
DNA: TGTGCCAGCAGATCAGACAGCTACGAGCAGTACTTC
CDR3: CASRSDSYEQYF

D: -
size: few
V: TRBV5-1
J: TRBJ2-1
DNA: TGCGCCAGCAGCTTGGATGTTAGGAAGGACGAGCAGTTCTTC
CDR3: CASSLDVRKDEQFF

D: -
size: -
V: TRBV7-2
J: TRBJ2-7
DNA: TGTGCCAGCAGCTTAGGCGACCCGAGCTCCTACGAGCAGTACTTC
CDR3: CASSLGDPSSYEQYF

D: -
size: -
V: TRBV9
J: TRBJ2-7
DNA: TGTGCCAGCAGCGTAGGCTGGGAAGGGGAATACGAGCAGTACTTC
CDR3: CASSVGWEGEYEQYF

D: -
size: -
V: TRBV21-1
J: TRBJ2-5
DNA: TGTGCCAGCAGAAAGCTAGCGGGAGGGTATGAGACCCAGTACTTC
CDR3: CASRKLAGGYETQYF

D: -
size: -
V: TRBV11-2
J: TRBJ1-1
DNA: TGTGCCAGCAGTCAATTCGGGGTAAACACTGAAGCTTTCTTT
CDR3: CASSQFGVNTEAFF

D: -
size: -
V: TRBV28
J: TRBJ1-4
DNA: TGTGCCATTTGGGGCAGGGAGGAGGAAAAACTGTTTTTT
CDR3: CAIWGREEEKLFF

D: TRBD1
size: -
V: TRBV19
J: TRBJ1-2
DNA: TGTGCCAGTAGTCGACGGACAGGGGACTATGGCTACACCTTC
CDR3: CASSRRTGDYGYTF

D: TRBD2
size: -
V: TRBV11-2
J: TRBJ2-2
DNA: TGTGCCAGCAGCACCCAACTAGCGACGGAGCTGTTTTTT
CDR3: CASSTQLATELFF

D: TRBD2
size: -
V: TRBV2
J: TRBJ2-1
DNA: TGTGCCAGCAATACCGGGACTAGCGGGAAAAATGAGCAGTTCTTC
CDR3: CASNTGTSGKNEQFF

D: -
size: once
V: TRBV27
J: TRBJ2-3
DNA: TGTGCCAGCAGTCTTAGGACGGCCACAGATACGCAGTATTTT
CDR3: CASSLRTATDTQYF

D: -
size: -
V: TRBV25-1
J: TRBJ1-4
DNA: TGTGCCAGCAGTGCGATGGGGACTGAAAAACTGTTTTTT
CDR3: CASSAMGTEKLFF

D: TRBD1
size: once
V: TRBV6-5
J: TRBJ2-2
DNA: TGTGCATTGCGGGACAGGGTCACCGGGGAGCTGTTTTTT
CDR3: CALRDRVTGELFF

D: -
size: once
V: TRBV7-9
J: TRBJ2-5
DNA: TGTGCCAGCAGCCCCGTGGGCCTTTCCCAGTACTTC
CDR3: CASSPVGLSQYF

D: -
size: -
V: TRBV5-1
J: TRBJ1-2
DNA: TGCGCCAGCAGCCGGGACGCCTTCAGCTATGGCTACACCTTC
CDR3: CASSRDAFSYGYTF

D: -
size: -
V: TRBV5-4
J: TRBJ2-3
DNA: TGTGCCAGCAGCTTGGAGCCTAGCACTGATACGCAGTATTTT
CDR3: CASSLEPSTDTQYF

D: -
size: -
V: TRBV21-1
J: TRBJ2-7
DNA: TGTGCCAGCAGATCCTCTCAGCGGGAGGGCCCAAGAGAGCAGTACTTC
CDR3: CASRSSQREGPREQYF

D: TRBD2
size: -
V: TRBV7-3
J: TRBJ2-2
DNA: TGTGCCAGCAGCTTGGACCTAGCGGGGACCGGGGAGCTGTTTTTT
CDR3: CASSLDLAGTGELFF

D: TRBD2
size: -
V: TRBV5-4
J: TRBJ2-5
DNA: TGTGCCAGCAGGGGGCGGGCTAGCGGGGAGGCCGCTTCCTCGACCCAGTACTTC
CDR3: CASRGRASGEAASSTQYF

D: -
size: -
V: TRBV28
J: TRBJ2-5
DNA: TGTGCCAGCAGTTTAGGGGGCATAAAGGAGGAGACCCAGTACTTC
CDR3: CASSLGGIKEETQYF

D: -
size: -
V: TRBV7-9
J: TRBJ2-3
DNA: TGTGCCAGCAGCCCTCCGGGGCAGCGCACAGATACGCAGTATTTT
CDR3: CASSPPGQRTDTQYF

D: -
size: -
V: TRBV5-1
J: TRBJ2-3
DNA: TGCGCCAGCAGCTGGCGCCGCGGGCCAGATACGCAGTATTTT
CDR3: CASSWRRGPDTQYF

D: -
size: -
V: TRBV7-2
J: TRBJ2-7
DNA: TGTGCCAGCAGCGTACGAGGGGCTGACTATGAGCAGTACTTC
CDR3: CASSVRGADYEQYF

D: -
size: -
V: TRBV28
J: TRBJ2-2
DNA: TGTGCCAGCAGCCCCGGGACACTGAACACCGGGGAGCTGTTTTTT
CDR3: CASSPGTLNTGELFF

D: -
size: -
V: TRBV6-6
J: TRBJ2-3
DNA: TGTGCCAGCAGTTCTCAGAACACAGATACGCAGTATTTT
CDR3: CASSSQNTDTQYF

D: TRBD2
size: once
V: TRBV6-1
J: TRBJ2-1
DNA: TGTGCCAGCAGTGGTTTAGCGGGATCTTTTAATGAGCAGTTCTTC
CDR3: CASSGLAGSFNEQFF

D: TRBD1
size: -
V: TRBV5-1
J: TRBJ2-7
DNA: TGCGCCAGCAGCTTTTGGACAGGAGAAAGCTCCTACGAGCAGTACTTC
CDR3: CASSFWTGESSYEQYF

D: TRBD2
size: once
V: TRBV27
J: TRBJ2-5
DNA: TGTGCCAGCAGTACCCCGGAGGTAGCGGGAGCACTGGAGACCCAGTACTTC
CDR3: CASSTPEVAGALETQYF

D: -
size: few
V: TRBV5-1
J: TRBJ1-4
DNA: TGCGCCAGCAGCGTACAGTTGGGTAATGAAAAACTGTTTTTT
CDR3: CASSVQLGNEKLFF

D: TRBD1
size: -
V: TRBV4-1
J: TRBJ2-3
DNA: TGCGCCAGCAGGCCGACAGGGGTCACAGATACGCAGTATTTT
CDR3: CASRPTGVTDTQYF

D: -
size: -
V: TRBV29-1
J: TRBJ1-3
DNA: TGCAGCGTTGCGGCAGTCTCTGGAAACACCATATATTTT
CDR3: CSVAAVSGNTIYF

D: -
size: once
V: TRBV7-2
J: TRBJ1-5
DNA: TGTGCCAGCAGCGGCGACAGGCGTCAGCCCCAGCATTTT
CDR3: CASSGDRRQPQHF

D: -
size: -
V: TRBV11-2
J: TRBJ2-7
DNA: TGTGCCAGCAGCTTAAGCAACGAGCAGTACTTC
CDR3: CASSLSNEQYF

D: TRBD2
size: -
V: TRBV6-5
J: TRBJ2-7
DNA: TGTGCCAGCAGTTACCTGGGCGGGAGCAATTCACCCGAGCAGTACTTC
CDR3: CASSYLGGSNSPEQYF

D: -
size: -
V: TRBV19
J: TRBJ2-1
DNA: TGTGCCAGTAGGGGAGGGGCAGGGGGTATCACAAGGAGCTCCTACAATGAGCAGTTCTTC
CDR3: CASRGGAGGITRSSYNEQFF

D: -
size: -
V: TRBV5-5
J: TRBJ1-4
DNA: TGTGCCAGCAGCTTGCTGGGGTCGGGACAACTGACTGCAAAACTGTTTTTT
CDR3: CASSLLGSGQLTAKLFF

D: -
size: -
V: TRBV9
J: TRBJ2-7
DNA: TGTGCCAGCAGCTCAGGAAAAGGGGAGCAGTACTTC
CDR3: CASSSGKGEQYF

D: -
size: -
V: TRBV5-8
J: TRBJ1-2
DNA: TGTGCCAGCAGCTTCACAGGTACCTTCGGCTACACCTTC
CDR3: CASSFTGTFGYTF

D: -
size: -
V: TRBV5-8
J: TRBJ2-7
DNA: TGTGCCAGCAGCTTATACGAGCAGTACTTC
CDR3: CASSLYEQYF

D: -
size: -
V: TRBV19
J: TRBJ1-1
DNA: TGTGCCAGTAGTATAGATCTGATACGGGGAGAAGCTTTCTTT
CDR3: CASSIDLIRGEAFF

D: TRBD1
size: -
V: TRBV30
J: TRBJ2-3
DNA: TGTGCCTGGAGTGTACGTGGGACAGGTAGCACAGATACGCAGTATTTT
CDR3: CAWSVRGTGSTDTQYF

D: TRBD1
size: once
V: TRBV7-2
J: TRBJ2-6
DNA: TGTGCCAGCAGCTTAGTCAGGACAGGGGATATTATGGGGGCCAACGTCCTGACTTTC
CDR3: CASSLVRTGDIMGANVLTF

D: TRBD2
size: -
V: TRBV14
J: TRBJ2-7
DNA: TGTGCCAGCAGCCTAAGACTAGCGGTACCCTACGAGCAGTACTTC
CDR3: CASSLRLAVPYEQYF

D: -
size: -
V: TRBV5-8
J: TRBJ2-1
DNA: TGTGCCAGCAGCCCGTTCGGTAGCGGTACCTACAATGAGCAGTTCTTC
CDR3: CASSPFGSGTYNEQFF

D: -
size: -
V: TRBV19
J: TRBJ2-3
DNA: TGTGCCAGTAGCCGCAGTTGGGGGCTTAGCACAGATACGCAGTATTTT
CDR3: CASSRSWGLSTDTQYF

D: -
size: -
V: TRBV9
J: TRBJ2-1
DNA: TGTGCCAGCAGCGCCCCGCCCTTCGGGAACAATGAGCAGTTCTTC
CDR3: CASSAPPFGNNEQFF

D: TRBD1
size: -
V: TRBV29-1
J: TRBJ2-5
DNA: TGCAGCGTTGACGGGACAGGGGGAGAGACCCAGTACTTC
CDR3: CSVDGTGGETQYF